Described below is a single T cell receptor beta chain sequence and its context. Its antigen is undetermined. This CDR3 is built from 14 residues. Trimming removed 6 bases at V and 2 bases at J, with 10 bases between. CDR1 is SGHTA, CDR2 FQGTGA, per germline. These data come from a study of T cell responses to AZD1222 COVID-19 vaccine. The study's findings and limits: The reported proportion of spike-specific TCRs targeting unmutated variant regions was nearly half.

Using immunoSEQ multiplex PCR, the repertoire was profiled, and TCRdb retains in-frame clones only, with some absent. The data hold around 100,000 clones, with around 90% observed a single time. This sequence joins TRBV7-3 and TRBJ2-2; tentative D call: TRBD1 (7 bases). The specimen comprised peripheral blood, sampled on day 0 of AZD1222 vaccination. This TCR was sampled from an adult in good health. The CDR3 region is CASRRDSNTGELFF. The CDR3 DNA sequence: TGTGCCAGCAGGCGGGACAGCAACACCGGGGAGCTGTTTTTT.